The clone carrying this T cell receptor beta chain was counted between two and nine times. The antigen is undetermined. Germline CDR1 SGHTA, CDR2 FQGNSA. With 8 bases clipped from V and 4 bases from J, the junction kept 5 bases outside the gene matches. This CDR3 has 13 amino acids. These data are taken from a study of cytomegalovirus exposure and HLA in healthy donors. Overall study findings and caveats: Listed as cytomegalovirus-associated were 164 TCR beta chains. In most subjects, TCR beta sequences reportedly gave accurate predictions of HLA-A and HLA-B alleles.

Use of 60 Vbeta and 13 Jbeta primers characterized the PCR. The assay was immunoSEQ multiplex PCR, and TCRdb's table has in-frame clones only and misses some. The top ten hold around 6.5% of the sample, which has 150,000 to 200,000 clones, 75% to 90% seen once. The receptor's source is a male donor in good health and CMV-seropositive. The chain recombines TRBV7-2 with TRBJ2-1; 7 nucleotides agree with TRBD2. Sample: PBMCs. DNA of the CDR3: TGTGCCAGCGGTCCGCGGGGGTACAATGAGCAGTTCTTC. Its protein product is CASGPRGYNEQFF.